The source of this T cell receptor (beta chain) is a study of OX40 agonist ivuxolimab in advanced cancers. Study at large: Previous treatment with anti-PD-1, anti-PD-L1 or anti-CTLA-4 therapy was allowed; about 44% had received some.

About this clone: As yet, its antigen is unknown.

Overall study findings and caveats: Among the lowest peripheral clonal expansion occurred in 0.1-3.0 mg/kg partial responders. Some of the nonresponding patients also showed low levels of normalized T-cell clonal expansion. Clonal expansion was seen in CD4+ and CD8+ blood T cells by week 6 at 0.1 to 3.0 mg/kg.

Generated by immunoSEQ multiplex PCR, the TCRdb table keeps only in-frame clones and is missing some. This repertoire shows 20,000 or so clones, just over 70% found once; its top ten account for about a sixth. V dropped 2 bases and J dropped 5 bases, with 7 bases sitting between them. Germline V gene data show CDR1 as SGHTA and CDR2 as FQGNSA. CDR3 size: 12 residues. V gene TRBV7-2 combines with J gene TRBJ2-7; perhaps TRBD1 as D (6 bases). This clonotype was obtained from an adult with an advanced solid tumor such as melanoma, head and neck, liver or kidney cancer. The sequencing here drew on CD4+ or CD8+ T cells sorted from blood, taken in a trial of the OX40 agonist ivuxolimab. This chain's CDR3 is CASSLRQDEQYF. CDR3 nucleotides: TGTGCCAGCAGCTTACGACAGGACGAGCAGTACTTC.